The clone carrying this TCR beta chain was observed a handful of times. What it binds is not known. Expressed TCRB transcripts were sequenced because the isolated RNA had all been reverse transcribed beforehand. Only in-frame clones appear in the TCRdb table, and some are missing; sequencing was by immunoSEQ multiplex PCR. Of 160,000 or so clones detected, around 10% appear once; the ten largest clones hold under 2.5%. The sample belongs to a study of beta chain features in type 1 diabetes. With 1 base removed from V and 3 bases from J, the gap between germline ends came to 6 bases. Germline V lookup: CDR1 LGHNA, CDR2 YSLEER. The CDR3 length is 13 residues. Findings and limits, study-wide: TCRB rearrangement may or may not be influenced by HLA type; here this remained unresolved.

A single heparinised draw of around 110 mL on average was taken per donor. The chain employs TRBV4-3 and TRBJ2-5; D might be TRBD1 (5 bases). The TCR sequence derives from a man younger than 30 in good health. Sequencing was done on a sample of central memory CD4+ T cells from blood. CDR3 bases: TGCGCCAGCAGCCAAGTAGGGGAAGAGACCCAGTACTTC. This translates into CASSQVGEETQYF.